The present T cell receptor (beta chain) was sequenced within a study of blood T cell repertoires in COVID-19. Study-wide context: Samples came from the United States, Italy and Spain, spanning acute and convalescent COVID-19. Sample material is recorded as cDNA or gDNA derived from T cells, B-cell-depleted T cells, or PBMCs.

Authors' analysis steps: The authors estimated nucleated cell counts from reference gene primer amplification. Clones were read by immunoSEQ multiplex PCR, and TCRdb kept only the in-frame ones, dropping some. The V and J calls and clone size were taken over from that table, and D and trimming were inferred from the DNA. The table lists around 180,000 clones, roughly 88% of them singletons, with around 3% in the top ten. J gave up 5 bases and V 5 bases, and 2 bases lay outside the gene matches. The CDR3 consists of 12 residues. This clonotype originated in a man between 60 and 75 years old with acute or convalescent COVID-19. Sequenced sample: peripheral blood. V usage is TRBV12-3 or TRBV12-4 and J usage is TRBJ1-2, with 7 bases matching TRBD1. In nucleotides, the CDR3 is TGTGCCAGCAGTGACAGGGATTATGGCTACACCTTC. It translates to CASSDRDYGYTF.